Sequencing of this T cell receptor (beta chain) was carried out in a study of early T cells in non-severe SARS-CoV-2 infection. In the study overall: Sequenced bulk RNA came from whole blood that was unsorted, and chains were unpaired.

Study-wide results and limits: VDJdb matching favored anti-spike CD8 responses, missing private and CD4 specificities.

This clonotype was detected many times. Its specificity is unknown. V lost 8 bases to trimming and J lost 4 bases; unmatched junction nucleotides: 6. The CDR3 runs 14 residues. CDR1 ENHRY and CDR2 SYGVKD come from the germline V gene. Individual cDNA molecules received unique molecular identifiers during library preparation. TCRdb fed the 5' RACE reads into MiXCR, producing one record per CDR3 protein. This table holds about 59,000 distinct CDR3 sequences, roughly 13% found once. This receptor was taken from an adult who was a healthcare worker with PCR-confirmed SARS-CoV-2 infection or an uninfected control (not recorded which). The V gene is TRBV10-3, the J gene TRBJ1-5; 9 nucleotides agree with TRBD1. The material was whole blood, obtained at baseline. The CDR3 DNA reads as TGTGCCATCGGGCAGACAGGGGGGAATCAGCCCCAGCATTTT. Amino acids: CAIGQTGGNQPQHF.